This TCR beta chain was retrieved from a study of a mutant IDH1 vaccine in newly diagnosed glioma. On the study more broadly: The initiation of vaccination occurred 4-6 weeks after radiotherapy alone, or with temozolomide cycles. Averaging roughly 40 years of age, treated patients were about 62% male and approximately 40% female.

Findings and caveats of the study: Shifts in the top peripheral T cell clonotypes seemed unrelated to pseudoprogression. Immune responses arising from the vaccine appeared in 80% to 95% of patients.

About this clone itself: The target antigen is unknown.

Some clones are missing from TCRdb's copy, which holds only in-frame ones; the method was immunoSEQ multiplex PCR. The sample records about 50,000 clones, approximately 81% being singletons. The sample's time point: week 35, safety follow-up. Vaccination used 300 ug of mutant IDH1 20-mer peptide per dose, with topical imiquimod. This CDR3 has 16 residues. Germline V lookup: CDR1 GTSNPN, CDR2 SVGIG (reference sequence). V lost 2 bases to trimming and J lost 0 bases, with 14 bases between them. This chain connects TRBV30 to TRBJ1-3; possible D gene TRBD1, 5 bases. The sequenced sample was PBMCs, obtained from a glioma patient whose treatment included an IDH1 peptide vaccine. The origin of this receptor is a woman younger than 30 with glioma. CDR3 DNA sequence: TGTGCCTGGAGTCCTCAAGGGACGGCCTCTGGAAACACCATATATTTT. Translated: CAWSPQGTASGNTIYF.